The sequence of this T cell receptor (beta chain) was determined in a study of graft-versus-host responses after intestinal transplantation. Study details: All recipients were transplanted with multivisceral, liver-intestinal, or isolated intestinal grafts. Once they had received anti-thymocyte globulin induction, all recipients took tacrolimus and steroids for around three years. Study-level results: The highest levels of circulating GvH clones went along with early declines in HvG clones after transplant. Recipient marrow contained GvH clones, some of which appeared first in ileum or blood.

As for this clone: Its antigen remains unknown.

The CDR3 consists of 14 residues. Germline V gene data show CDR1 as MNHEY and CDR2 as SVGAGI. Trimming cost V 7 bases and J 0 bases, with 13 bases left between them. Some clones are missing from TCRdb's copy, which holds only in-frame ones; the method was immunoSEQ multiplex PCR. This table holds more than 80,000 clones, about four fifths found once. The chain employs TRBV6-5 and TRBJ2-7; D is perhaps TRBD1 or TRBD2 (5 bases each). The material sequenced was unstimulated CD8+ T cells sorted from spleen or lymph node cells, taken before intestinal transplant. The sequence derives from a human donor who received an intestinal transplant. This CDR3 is CASNGDRSSYEQYF. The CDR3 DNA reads TGTGCCAGCAATGGGGACCGGAGCTCCTACGAGCAGTACTTC.